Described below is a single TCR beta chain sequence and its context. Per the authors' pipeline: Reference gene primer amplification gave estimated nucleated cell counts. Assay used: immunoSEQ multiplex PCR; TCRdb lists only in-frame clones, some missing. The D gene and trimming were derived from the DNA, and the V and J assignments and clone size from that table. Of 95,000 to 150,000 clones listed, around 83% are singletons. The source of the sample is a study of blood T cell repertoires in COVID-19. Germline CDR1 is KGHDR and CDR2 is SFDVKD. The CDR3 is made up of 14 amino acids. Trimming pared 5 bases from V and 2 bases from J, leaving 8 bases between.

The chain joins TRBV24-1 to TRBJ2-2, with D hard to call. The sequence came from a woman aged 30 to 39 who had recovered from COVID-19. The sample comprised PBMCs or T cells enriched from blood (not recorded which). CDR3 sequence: CATSGQVNTGELFF. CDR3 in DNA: TGTGCCACCAGTGGTCAGGTAAACACCGGGGAGCTGTTTTTT.